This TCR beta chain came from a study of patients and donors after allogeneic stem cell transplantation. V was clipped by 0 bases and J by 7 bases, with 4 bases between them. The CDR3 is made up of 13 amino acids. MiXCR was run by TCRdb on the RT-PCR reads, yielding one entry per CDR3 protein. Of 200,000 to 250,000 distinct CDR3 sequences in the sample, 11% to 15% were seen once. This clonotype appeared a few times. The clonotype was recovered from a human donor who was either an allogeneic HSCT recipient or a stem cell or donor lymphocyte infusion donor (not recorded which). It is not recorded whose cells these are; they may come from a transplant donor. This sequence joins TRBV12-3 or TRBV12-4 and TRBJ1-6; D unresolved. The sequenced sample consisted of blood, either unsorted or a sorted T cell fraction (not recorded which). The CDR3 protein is CASSLAQNSPLHF. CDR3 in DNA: TGTGCCAGCAGTTTAGCGCAGAATTCACCCCTCCACTTT.